This is a list of T cell receptor beta chains from one sample in a study of cytomegalovirus exposure and HLA in healthy donors. Sequenced by immunoSEQ multiplex PCR; TCRdb stores in-frame clones only, minus some. The table shows more than 95,000 clones, with approximately 12% occurring only once. The specimen sequenced was PBMCs. Receptor source: a man between 35 and 55 years old in good health and CMV-seropositive. Both conserved end residues are part of each CDR3. Each record gives: V gene, clone size, J gene, D gene, CDR3 protein, CDR3 DNA. A D gene is named only where the DNA matches it firmly. Clone size, where shown, is once, few, many, or a class for clones that have expanded.

TRBV28,few,TRBJ1-1,-,CASSRSWTEAFF,TGTGCCAGCAGTCGGAGTTGGACTGAAGCTTTCTTT
TRBV5-5,-,TRBJ2-3,TRBD2,CASSLGLAGPVYF,TGTGCCAGCAGCTTGGGACTAGCGGGTCCGGTGTATTTT
TRBV9,-,TRBJ2-7,-,CARSVRGPYEQYF,TGTGCCCGGAGCGTCAGGGGCCCCTACGAGCAGTACTTC
TRBV19,few,TRBJ1-5,TRBD1,CASTKDRVNQPQHF,TGTGCCAGTACTAAGGACAGGGTGAATCAGCCCCAGCATTTT
TRBV2,-,TRBJ2-7,-,CASGGSYEQYF,TGTGCCAGCGGGGGGTCCTACGAGCAGTACTTC
TRBV29-1,few,TRBJ2-1,TRBD2,CSVETSGSGEQFF,TGCAGCGTTGAAACTAGCGGGTCTGGGGAGCAGTTCTTC
TRBV11-2,-,TRBJ1-2,TRBD1,CASSAGTGGNYGYTF,TGTGCCAGCAGCGCAGGGACAGGGGGTAACTATGGCTACACCTTC
TRBV5-1,few,TRBJ2-3,-,CASSLSRASTDTQYF,TGCGCCAGCAGCTTGAGCAGGGCTTCCACAGATACGCAGTATTTT
TRBV6-1,few,TRBJ2-5,-,CASKEGGQETQYF,TGTGCCAGCAAGGAGGGGGGGCAAGAGACCCAGTACTTC
TRBV5-1,few,TRBJ1-1,-,CASSLAGGGTEAFF,TGCGCCAGCAGCTTGGCGGGGGGCGGCACTGAAGCTTTCTTT
TRBV7-6,few,TRBJ2-3,-,CASSLETITDTQYF,TGTGCCAGCAGCTTAGAGACAATCACAGATACGCAGTATTTT
TRBV7-2,-,TRBJ2-5,TRBD2,CASSLARLAGIQETQYF,TGTGCCAGCAGCTTAGCGCGTCTAGCGGGGATCCAAGAGACCCAGTACTTC
TRBV19,-,TRBJ2-5,TRBD1,CASSIPTGGSKYF,TGTGCCAGTAGTATCCCGACAGGGGGCAGTAAGTACTTC
TRBV5-6,-,TRBJ2-2,TRBD1,CASSPGTGGNTGELFF,TGTGCCAGCAGCCCGGGGACAGGAGGAAACACCGGGGAGCTGTTTTTT
TRBV7-2,few,TRBJ2-1,-,CASSPFSGGDNEQFF,TGTGCCAGCAGCCCCTTTAGCGGAGGGGACAATGAGCAGTTCTTC
TRBV14,few,TRBJ1-5,-,CASSQEVPGRVREANQPQHF,TGTGCCAGCAGCCAAGAGGTCCCCGGCAGGGTGAGGGAGGCCAATCAGCCCCAGCATTTT
TRBV5-8,-,TRBJ2-1,TRBD1,CASSLWTGFYNEQFF,TGTGCCAGCAGCTTGTGGACAGGATTCTACAATGAGCAGTTCTTC
TRBV5-1,-,TRBJ2-5,-,CASFAQGVGETQYF,TGCGCCAGCTTCGCCCAGGGCGTAGGGGAGACCCAGTACTTC
TRBV5-6,-,TRBJ2-5,-,CASSPPEGQETQYF,TGTGCCAGCAGCCCCCCGGAGGGGCAAGAGACCCAGTACTTC
TRBV7-9,few,TRBJ2-1,TRBD2,CASSRYLAGGPLPYNEQFF,TGTGCCAGCAGCCGTTATTTAGCGGGAGGGCCCCTTCCCTACAATGAGCAGTTCTTC
TRBV7-2,-,TRBJ2-1,TRBD2,CASSPGLAGRNEQFF,TGTGCCAGCAGCCCGGGACTAGCGGGAAGGAATGAGCAGTTCTTC
TRBV4-2,-,TRBJ2-7,TRBD2,CASSQGLAGQYEQYF,TGTGCCAGCAGCCAAGGGCTAGCGGGACAATACGAGCAGTACTTC
TRBV4-1,-,TRBJ1-5,TRBD1,CASSQGTGDNQPQHF,TGCGCCAGCAGCCAAGGGACAGGGGACAATCAGCCCCAGCATTTT
TRBV4-3,-,TRBJ2-3,-,CASSQDGASTDTQYF,TGCGCCAGCAGCCAAGATGGGGCTAGCACAGATACGCAGTATTTT
TRBV9,-,TRBJ2-3,TRBD1,CASSVRTGSTDTQYF,TGTGCCAGCAGCGTTAGGACAGGAAGCACAGATACGCAGTATTTT
TRBV27,-,TRBJ2-7,-,CASSLRGTYEQYF,TGTGCCAGCAGTTTGCGGGGTACCTACGAGCAGTACTTC
TRBV6-5,-,TRBJ2-7,-,CASSYSSGKSSYEQYF,TGTGCCAGCAGTTACTCGTCCGGGAAGAGCTCCTACGAGCAGTACTTC
TRBV4-1,-,TRBJ2-1,TRBD2,CASSLTSGAFNEQFF,TGCGCCAGCAGCCTGACTAGCGGGGCCTTCAATGAGCAGTTCTTC
TRBV30,-,TRBJ2-5,-,CAWSVRSGETQYF,TGTGCCTGGAGTGTACGGAGCGGGGAGACCCAGTACTTC
TRBV11-2,few,TRBJ2-7,TRBD2,CASSAGRVGEQYF,TGTGCCAGCAGCGCCGGGAGGGTCGGGGAGCAGTACTTC
TRBV27,-,TRBJ2-7,-,CASSLSLRGNEQYF,TGTGCCAGCAGTTTATCACTCCGGGGAAACGAGCAGTACTTC
TRBV6-5,-,TRBJ1-1,-,CASTIQGGYTEAFF,TGTGCCAGCACCATTCAGGGAGGCTACACTGAAGCTTTCTTT
TRBV29-1,few,TRBJ2-1,TRBD2,CSVGLAGGGEQFF,TGCAGCGTTGGACTAGCGGGAGGTGGTGAGCAGTTCTTC
TRBV19,few,TRBJ2-6,-,CASSATSRGANVLTF,TGTGCCAGTAGTGCGACTAGTCGTGGGGCCAACGTCCTGACTTTC